This paragraph covers one TCR beta chain sequence. Method: immunoSEQ multiplex PCR; TCRdb's copy keeps in-frame clones and lacks some. The table lists roughly 400,000 clones, around 87% of them singletons, with 2% to 2.5% in the top ten. This record belongs to a study of blood T cell repertoires in COVID-19. Study in general: Sites in the United States, Italy and Spain provided acute and convalescent COVID-19 samples. PBMCs, B-cell-depleted T cells, or T cells were the source of the cDNA or gDNA that made up the material.

Patients in Seattle were enrolled during active infection, then followed longitudinally. This CDR3 has 18 residues. Trimming cost V 3 bases and J 0 bases; bases outside gene matches: 10. CDR1 and CDR2 from the germline V gene are SGHTA and FQGNSA. The V gene is TRBV7-2, the J gene TRBJ2-3, with TRBD2 matching 9 bases. The sequencing sample was made of peripheral blood. This TCR was recovered from a woman aged 55-75 years with COVID-19, enrolled during active disease. CDR3 residues: CASSFGGGAGKSTDTQYF. In nucleotides, the CDR3 is TGTGCCAGCAGCTTCGGCGGGGGGGCCGGAAAGAGCACAGATACGCAGTATTTT.